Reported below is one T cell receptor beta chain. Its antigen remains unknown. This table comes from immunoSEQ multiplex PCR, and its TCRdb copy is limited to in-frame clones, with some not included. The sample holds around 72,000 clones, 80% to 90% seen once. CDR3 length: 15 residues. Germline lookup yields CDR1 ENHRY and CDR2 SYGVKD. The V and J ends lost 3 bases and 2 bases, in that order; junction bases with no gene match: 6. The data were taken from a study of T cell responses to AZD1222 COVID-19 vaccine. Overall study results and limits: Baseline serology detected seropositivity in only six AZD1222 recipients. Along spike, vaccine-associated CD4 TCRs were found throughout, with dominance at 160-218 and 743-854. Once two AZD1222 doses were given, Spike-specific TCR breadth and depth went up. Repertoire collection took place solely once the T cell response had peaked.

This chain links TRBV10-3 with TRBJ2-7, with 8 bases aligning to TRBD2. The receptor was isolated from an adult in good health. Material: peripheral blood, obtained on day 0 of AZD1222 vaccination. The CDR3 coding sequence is TGTGCCATCAGTGACGGCGCGGGGGGTCCCTACGAGCAGTACTTC. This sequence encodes CAISDGAGGPYEQYF.